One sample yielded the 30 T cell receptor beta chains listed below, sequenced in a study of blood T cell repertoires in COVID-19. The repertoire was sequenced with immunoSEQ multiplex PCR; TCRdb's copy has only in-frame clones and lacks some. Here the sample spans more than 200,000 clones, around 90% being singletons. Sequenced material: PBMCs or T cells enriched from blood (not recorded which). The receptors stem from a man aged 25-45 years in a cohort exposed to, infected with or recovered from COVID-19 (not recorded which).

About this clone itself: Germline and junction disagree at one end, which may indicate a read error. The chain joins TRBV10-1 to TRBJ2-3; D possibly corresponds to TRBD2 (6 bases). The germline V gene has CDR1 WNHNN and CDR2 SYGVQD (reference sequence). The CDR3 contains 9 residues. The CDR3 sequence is CASIQTRNF. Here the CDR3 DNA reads TGCGCCAGCATTCAGACTAGGAATTTT.

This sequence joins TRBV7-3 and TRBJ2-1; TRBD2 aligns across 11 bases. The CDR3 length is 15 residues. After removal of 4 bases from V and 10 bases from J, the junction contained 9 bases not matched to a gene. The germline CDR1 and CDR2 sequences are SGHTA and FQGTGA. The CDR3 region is CASSSDSGRAREQFF. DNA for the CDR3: TGTGCCAGCAGCTCCGATAGCGGGAGGGCCAGGGAGCAGTTCTTC.

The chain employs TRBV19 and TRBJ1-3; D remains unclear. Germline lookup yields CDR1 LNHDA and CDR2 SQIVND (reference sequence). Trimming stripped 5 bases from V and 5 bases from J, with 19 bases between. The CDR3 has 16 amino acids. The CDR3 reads CASSPTGIPERNTIYF. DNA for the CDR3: TGTGCCAGTAGTCCTACCGGGATCCCAGAAAGAAACACCATATATTTT.

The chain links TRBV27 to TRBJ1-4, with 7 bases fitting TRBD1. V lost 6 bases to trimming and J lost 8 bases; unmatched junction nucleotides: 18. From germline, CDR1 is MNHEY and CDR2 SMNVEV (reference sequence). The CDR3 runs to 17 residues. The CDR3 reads CASRSTRYRQGLEKLFF. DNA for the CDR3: TGTGCCAGCAGGTCAACTAGATACCGACAGGGTCTCGAAAAACTGTTTTTT.

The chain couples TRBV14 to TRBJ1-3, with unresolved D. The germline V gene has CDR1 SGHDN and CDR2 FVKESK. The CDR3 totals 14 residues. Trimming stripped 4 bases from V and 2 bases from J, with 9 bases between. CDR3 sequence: CASSLARAGNTIYF. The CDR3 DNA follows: TGTGCCAGCAGCCTCGCCCGAGCTGGAAACACCATATATTTT.

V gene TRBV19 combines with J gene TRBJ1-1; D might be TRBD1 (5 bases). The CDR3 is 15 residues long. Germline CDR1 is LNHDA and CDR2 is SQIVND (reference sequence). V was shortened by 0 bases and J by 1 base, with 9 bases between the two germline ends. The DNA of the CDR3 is TGTGCCAGTAGTATAGAGGCAGGACAGAACACTGAAGCTTTCTTT. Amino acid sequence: CASSIEAGQNTEAFF.

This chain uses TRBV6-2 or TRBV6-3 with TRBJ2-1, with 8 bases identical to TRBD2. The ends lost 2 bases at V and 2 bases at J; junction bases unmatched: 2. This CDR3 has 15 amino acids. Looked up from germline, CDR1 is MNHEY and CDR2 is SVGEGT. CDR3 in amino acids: CASSYTSGPYNEQFF. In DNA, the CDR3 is TGTGCCAGCAGTTACACTAGCGGACCCTACAATGAGCAGTTCTTC.

This chain's CDR3 is CASTPGQGKIQPQHF. The CDR3 bases are TGTGCCAGCACTCCGGGACAGGGGAAGATTCAGCCCCAGCATTTT. The chain combines TRBV2 with TRBJ1-5; 10 bases are shared with TRBD1. Germline trimming cut 7 bases from V and 6 bases from J; bases unmatched to any gene: 9. CDR3 size: 15 residues. The germline V gene encodes CDR1 SNHLY and CDR2 FYNNEI.

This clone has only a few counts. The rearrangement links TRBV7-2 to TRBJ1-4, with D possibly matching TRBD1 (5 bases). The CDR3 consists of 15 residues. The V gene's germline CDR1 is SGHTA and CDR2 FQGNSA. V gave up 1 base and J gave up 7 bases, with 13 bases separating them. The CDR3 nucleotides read TGTGCCAGCAGCTTAGGCGGCGGGGGAGGTGAAAAACTGTTTTTT. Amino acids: CASSLGGGGGEKLFF.

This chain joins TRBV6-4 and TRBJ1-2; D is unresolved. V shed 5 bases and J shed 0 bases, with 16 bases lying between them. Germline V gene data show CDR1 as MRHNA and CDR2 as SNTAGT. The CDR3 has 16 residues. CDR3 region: CASSHSDGRANYGYTF. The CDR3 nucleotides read TGTGCCAGCAGTCACAGTGACGGCCGAGCTAACTATGGCTACACCTTC.

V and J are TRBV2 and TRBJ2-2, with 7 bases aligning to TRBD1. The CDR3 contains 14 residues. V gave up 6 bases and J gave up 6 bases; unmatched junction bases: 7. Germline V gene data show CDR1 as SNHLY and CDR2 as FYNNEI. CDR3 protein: CASRATGVPGELFF. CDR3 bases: TGTGCCAGCAGGGCCACAGGGGTCCCCGGGGAGCTGTTTTTT.

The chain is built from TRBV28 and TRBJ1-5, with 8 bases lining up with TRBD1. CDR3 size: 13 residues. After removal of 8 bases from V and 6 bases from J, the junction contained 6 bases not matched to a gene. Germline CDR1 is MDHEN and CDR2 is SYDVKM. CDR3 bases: TGTGCCAGCCGATCAGGGGGCCCTCAGCCCCAGCATTTT. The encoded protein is CASRSGGPQPQHF.

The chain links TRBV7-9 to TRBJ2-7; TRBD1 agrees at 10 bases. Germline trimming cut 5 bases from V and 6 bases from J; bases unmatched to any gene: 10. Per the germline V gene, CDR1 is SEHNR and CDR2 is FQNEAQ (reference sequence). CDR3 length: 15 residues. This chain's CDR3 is CASSNPGQGTSEQYF. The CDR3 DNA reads TGTGCCAGCAGCAACCCGGGACAGGGGACCTCCGAGCAGTACTTC.

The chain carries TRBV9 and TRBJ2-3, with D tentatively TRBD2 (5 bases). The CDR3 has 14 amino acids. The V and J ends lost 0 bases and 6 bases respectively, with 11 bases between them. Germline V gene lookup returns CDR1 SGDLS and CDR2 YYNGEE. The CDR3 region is CASSVGLGVDTQYF. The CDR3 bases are TGTGCCAGCAGCGTAGGCCTGGGAGTGGATACGCAGTATTTT.

The CDR3 DNA is TGTGCCAGTAGTTTGGGACAGAGCTATGGCTACACCTTC. Its protein product is CASSLGQSYGYTF. The rearrangement uses TRBV19 and TRBJ1-2, with TRBD1 matching over 7 bases. Germline V lookup: CDR1 LNHDA, CDR2 SQIVND (reference sequence). CDR3 length: 13 residues. Trimming at V came to 5 bases and at J to 4 bases, leaving 4 bases not matched to a gene.

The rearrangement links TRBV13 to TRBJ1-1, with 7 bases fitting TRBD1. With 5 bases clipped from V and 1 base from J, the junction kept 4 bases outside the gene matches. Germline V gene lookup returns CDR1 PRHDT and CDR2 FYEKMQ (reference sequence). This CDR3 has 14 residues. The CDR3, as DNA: TGTGCCAGCAGCCCAAGGACAGGGAACACTGAAGCTTTCTTT. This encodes CASSPRTGNTEAFF.

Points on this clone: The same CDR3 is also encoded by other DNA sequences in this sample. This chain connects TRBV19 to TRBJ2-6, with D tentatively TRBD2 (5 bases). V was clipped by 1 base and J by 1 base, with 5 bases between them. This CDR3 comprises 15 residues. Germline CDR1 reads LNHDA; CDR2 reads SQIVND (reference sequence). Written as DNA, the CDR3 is TGTGCCAGTAGTATAGGGGAGTCTGGGGCCAACGTCCTGACTTTC. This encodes CASSIGESGANVLTF.

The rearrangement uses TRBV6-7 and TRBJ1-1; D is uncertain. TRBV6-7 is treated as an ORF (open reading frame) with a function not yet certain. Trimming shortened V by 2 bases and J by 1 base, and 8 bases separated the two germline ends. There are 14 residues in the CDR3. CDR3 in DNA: TGTGCCAGCAGTTACCAACAGACGAACACTGAAGCTTTCTTT. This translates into CASSYQQTNTEAFF.

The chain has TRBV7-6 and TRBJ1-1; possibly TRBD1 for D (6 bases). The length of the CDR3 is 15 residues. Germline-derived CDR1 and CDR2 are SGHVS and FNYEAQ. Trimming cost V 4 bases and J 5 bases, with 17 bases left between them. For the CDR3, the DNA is TGTGCCAGCAGCTCCGCCCAGGGGAAAAATACTGAAGCTTTCTTT. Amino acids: CASSSAQGKNTEAFF.

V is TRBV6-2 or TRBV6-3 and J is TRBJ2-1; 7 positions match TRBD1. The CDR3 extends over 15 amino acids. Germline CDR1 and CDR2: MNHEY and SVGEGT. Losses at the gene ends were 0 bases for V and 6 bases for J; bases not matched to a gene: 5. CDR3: CASSYSPYRGNEQFF. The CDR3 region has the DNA TGTGCCAGCAGTTACTCACCTTACAGGGGCAATGAGCAGTTCTTC.

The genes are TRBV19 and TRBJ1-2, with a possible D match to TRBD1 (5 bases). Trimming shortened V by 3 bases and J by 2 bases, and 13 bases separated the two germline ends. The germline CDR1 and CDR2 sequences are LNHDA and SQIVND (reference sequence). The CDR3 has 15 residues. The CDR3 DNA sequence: TGTGCCAGTAGTATTCGTGGAGGGGAGAACTATGGCTACACCTTC. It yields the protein CASSIRGGENYGYTF.

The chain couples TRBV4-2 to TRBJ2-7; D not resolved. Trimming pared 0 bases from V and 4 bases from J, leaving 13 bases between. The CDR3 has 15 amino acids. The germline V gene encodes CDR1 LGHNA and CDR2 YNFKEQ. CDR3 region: CASSQESNQEYEQYF. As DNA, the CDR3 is TGTGCCAGCAGCCAAGAAAGTAACCAGGAATACGAGCAGTACTTC.

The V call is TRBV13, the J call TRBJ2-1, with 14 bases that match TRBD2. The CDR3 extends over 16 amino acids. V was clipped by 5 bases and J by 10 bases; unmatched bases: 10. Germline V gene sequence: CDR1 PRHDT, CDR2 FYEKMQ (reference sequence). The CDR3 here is CASSRRGTSGSPEQFF. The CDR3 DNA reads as TGTGCCAGCAGCCGCAGAGGGACTAGCGGGAGTCCGGAGCAGTTCTTC.

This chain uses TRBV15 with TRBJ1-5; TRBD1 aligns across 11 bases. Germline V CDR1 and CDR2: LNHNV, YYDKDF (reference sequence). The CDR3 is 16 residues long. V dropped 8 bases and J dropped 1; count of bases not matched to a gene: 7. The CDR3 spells CATSGTGGISNQPQHF. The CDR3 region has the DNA TGTGCCACCTCCGGGACAGGGGGTATAAGCAATCAGCCCCAGCATTTT.

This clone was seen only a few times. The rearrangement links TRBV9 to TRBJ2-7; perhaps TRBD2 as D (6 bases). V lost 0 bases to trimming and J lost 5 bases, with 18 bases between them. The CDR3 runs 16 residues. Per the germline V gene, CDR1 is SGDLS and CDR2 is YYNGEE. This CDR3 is CASSVGIGDSPDEQYF. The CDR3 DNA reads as TGTGCCAGCAGCGTAGGTATAGGGGACTCGCCGGACGAGCAGTACTTC.

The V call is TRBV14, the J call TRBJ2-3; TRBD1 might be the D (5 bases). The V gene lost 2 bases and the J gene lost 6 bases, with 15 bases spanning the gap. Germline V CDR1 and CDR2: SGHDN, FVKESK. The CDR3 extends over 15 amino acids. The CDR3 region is CASSQIASGADTQYF. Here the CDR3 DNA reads TGTGCCAGCAGCCAAATAGCATCTGGGGCTGATACGCAGTATTTT. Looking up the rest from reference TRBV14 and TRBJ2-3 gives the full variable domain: EAGVTQFPSHSVIEKGQTVTLRCDPISGHDNLYWYRRVMGKEIKFLLHFVKESKQDESGMPNNRFLAERTGGTYSTLKVQPAELEDSGVYFCASSQIASGADTQYFGPGTRLTVL.

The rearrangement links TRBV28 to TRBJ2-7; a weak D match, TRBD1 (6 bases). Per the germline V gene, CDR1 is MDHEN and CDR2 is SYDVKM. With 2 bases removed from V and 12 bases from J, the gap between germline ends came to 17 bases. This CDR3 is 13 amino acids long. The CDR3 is CASSLEGDMVWYF. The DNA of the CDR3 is TGTGCCAGCAGTTTAGAGGGGGATATGGTTTGGTACTTC.

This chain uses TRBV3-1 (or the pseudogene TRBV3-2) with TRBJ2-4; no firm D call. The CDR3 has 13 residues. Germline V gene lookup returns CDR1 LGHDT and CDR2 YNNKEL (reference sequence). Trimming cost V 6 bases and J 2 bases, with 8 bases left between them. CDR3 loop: CASSSASKNIQYF. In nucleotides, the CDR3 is TGTGCCAGCAGTTCCGCGTCCAAAAACATTCAGTACTTC.

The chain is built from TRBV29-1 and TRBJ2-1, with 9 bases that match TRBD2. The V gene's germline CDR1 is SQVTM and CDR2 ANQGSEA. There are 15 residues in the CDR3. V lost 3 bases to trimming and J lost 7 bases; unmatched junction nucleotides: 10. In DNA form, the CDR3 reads TGCAGCGTTGACTTCGTGGCTAGCGGGACTAATGAGCAGTTCTTC. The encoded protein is CSVDFVASGTNEQFF.

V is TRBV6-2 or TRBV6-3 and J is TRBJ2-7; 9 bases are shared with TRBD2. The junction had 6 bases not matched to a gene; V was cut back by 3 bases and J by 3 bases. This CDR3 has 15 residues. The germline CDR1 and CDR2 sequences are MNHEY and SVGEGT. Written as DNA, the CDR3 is TGTGCCAGCAGTTATAGCGGGAGCCTACGCTACGAGCAGTACTTC. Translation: CASSYSGSLRYEQYF.